One and the same sample provided the 25 T cell receptor beta chains below, sequenced in a study of T cells in localized non-small cell lung cancer. Using immunoSEQ multiplex PCR, the repertoire was profiled, and TCRdb retains in-frame clones only, with some absent. The sample consists of around 83,000 clones, around 82% of them appearing once. The specimen was PBMCs, collected before any cancer treatment. The receptors were sampled from a man between 40 and 70 years old with stage II squamous cell lung carcinoma.

The chain recombines TRBV5-6 with TRBJ2-7, with a tentative D call TRBD1 (5 bases). This CDR3 contains 16 residues. CDR1 and CDR2 (germline): SGHDT, YYEEEE. The ends were cut back, 0 bases at V and 3 bases at J, with 16 bases in the middle. In DNA, the CDR3 is TGTGCCAGCAGCTTGGTTAGGGGTCAGGGCTTCTACGAGCAGTACTTC. Protein: CASSLVRGQGFYEQYF. The whole variable domain, filled in from reference TRBV5-6 and TRBJ2-7, reads DAGVTQSPTHLIKTRGQQVTLRCSPKSGHDTVSWYQQALGQGPQFIFQYYEEEERQRGNFPDRFSGHQFPNYSSELNVNALLLGDSALYLCASSLVRGQGFYEQYFGPGTRLTVT.

V and J are TRBV11-2 and TRBJ1-2, with D perhaps TRBD1 (6 bases). V was pared by 5 bases and J by 5 bases, with 21 bases between. The CDR3 consists of 16 residues. Germline assignment: CDR1 SGHAT and CDR2 FQNNGV. CDR3 sequence: CASSGEQGVAGYGYTF. CDR3 in DNA: TGTGCCAGCAGCGGAGAACAGGGAGTTGCTGGGTATGGCTACACCTTC. Looking up the rest from reference TRBV11-2 and TRBJ1-2 gives the full variable domain: EAGVAQSPRYKIIEKRQSVAFWCNPISGHATLYWYQQILGQGPKLLIQFQNNGVVDDSQLPKDRFSAERLKGVDSTLKIQPAKLEDSAVYLCASSGEQGVAGYGYTFGSGTRLTVV.

Here the CDR3 reads CASRTGQGNEQYF. In DNA, the CDR3 is TGTGCCAGCAGGACGGGACAGGGGAACGAGCAGTACTTC. This sequence joins TRBV6-1 and TRBJ2-7; 10 bases agree with TRBD1. The CDR3 consists of 13 residues. Germline CDR1 and CDR2: MNHNS and SASEGT. Trimming cost V 6 bases and J 5 bases; bases outside gene matches: 4.

The chain joins TRBV2 to TRBJ1-6; D gene uncertain. Germline assignment: CDR1 SNHLY and CDR2 FYNNEI. The CDR3 has 14 residues. V was clipped by 4 bases and J by 0 bases, with 4 bases between them. The CDR3 protein is CASSVGSYNSPLHF. CDR3 sequence (DNA): TGTGCCAGCAGTGTGGGCTCCTATAATTCACCCCTCCACTTT.

The chain employs TRBV29-1 and TRBJ2-5, with 7 bases identical to TRBD2. The V gene's germline CDR1 is SQVTM and CDR2 ANQGSEA. The length of the CDR3 is 12 residues. Trimming removed 4 bases from V and 10 bases from J; junction bases left unmatched: 9. The CDR3 protein is CSVVGGDRDQYF. DNA for the CDR3: TGCAGCGTTGTGGGGGGGGACCGGGACCAGTACTTC.

The gene calls are TRBV9 and TRBJ2-3; 7 bases are a match to TRBD1. The CDR3 spans 16 residues. In germline, CDR1 is SGDLS, CDR2 YYNGEE. J gave up 11 bases and V 0 bases, and 15 bases lay outside the gene matches. In DNA, the CDR3 is TGTGCCAGCAGCGTAGGACAGGGCTACCGCACAGATGGGCAGTATTTT. Protein product: CASSVGQGYRTDGQYF.

The V call is TRBV27, the J call TRBJ2-1, with D perhaps matching TRBD2 (5 bases). The CDR3 is 17 residues long. Trimming shortened V by 3 bases and J by 4 bases, and 19 bases separated the two germline ends. Germline CDR1 MNHEY, CDR2 SMNVEV (reference sequence). For the CDR3, the DNA is TGTGCCAGCAGTTTTAGGAGCGGAGCCCCCCTTTACAATGAGCAGTTCTTC. Its protein is CASSFRSGAPLYNEQFF.

This chain joins TRBV2 and TRBJ1-5; D is perhaps TRBD1 (5 bases). The V gene lost 6 bases and the J gene lost 7 bases, with 13 bases spanning the gap. Per germline, CDR1 SNHLY and CDR2 FYNNEI. The CDR3 loop spans 13 amino acids. This chain's CDR3 is CASSGDLGQPQHF. DNA of the CDR3: TGTGCCAGCAGCGGGGACTTAGGGCAGCCCCAGCATTTT.

The rearrangement uses TRBV5-1 and TRBJ2-1; 8 bases line up with TRBD2. The V and J ends lost 1 base and 4 bases, in that order; junction bases with no gene match: 4. This CDR3 has 15 residues. Germline-derived CDR1 and CDR2 are SGHRS and YFSETQ. CDR3 DNA sequence: TGCGCCAGCAGCTTGAACGGGGGGGCGTACAATGAGCAGTTCTTC. It translates to CASSLNGGAYNEQFF.

This rearrangement joins TRBV7-3 to TRBJ1-6, with D tentatively TRBD1 (5 bases). The germline V gene has CDR1 SGHTA and CDR2 FQGTGA. Deletions cut 3 bases from V and 8 bases from J, with 5 bases between. The CDR3 runs 12 residues. The CDR3 DNA follows: TGTGCCAGCAGCTTCAGGGATTCACCCCTCCACTTT. Residues: CASSFRDSPLHF. The whole variable domain, filled in from reference TRBV7-3 and TRBJ1-6, reads GAGVSQTPSNKVTEKGKYVELRCDPISGHTALYWYRQSLGQGPEFLIYFQGTGAADDSGLPNDRFFAVRPEGSVSTLKIQRTERGDSAVYLCASSFRDSPLHFGNGTRLTVT.

This clone has only one observation. V gene TRBV6-5 combines with J gene TRBJ1-2; weak D call: TRBD1 (5 bases). This CDR3 has 13 amino acids. V gave up 5 bases and J gave up 3 bases, with 10 bases separating them. Germline CDR1 is MNHEY and CDR2 is SVGAGI. The CDR3 bases are TGTGCCAGCAGTGCCCGGACATACTATGGCTACACCTTC. This gives the protein CASSARTYYGYTF.

This chain connects TRBV25-1 to TRBJ2-5; D unclear. Germline CDR1 and CDR2: MGHDK and SYGVNS. There are 12 residues in the CDR3. V lost 3 bases, J lost 7 bases, and 9 bases lay in between. CDR3 amino acids: CASSEVGGTQYF. CDR3 in DNA: TGTGCCAGCAGTGAGGTCGGCGGGACCCAGTACTTC.

The chain carries TRBV9 and TRBJ2-1; D gene uncertain. This CDR3 has 12 amino acids. The germline gives CDR1 SGDLS, CDR2 YYNGEE. Trimming removed 4 bases from V and 9 bases from J, with 11 bases in between. As DNA, the CDR3 is TGTGCCAGCAGCCTCATGGGCGGTGAGCAGTTCTTC. It translates to CASSLMGGEQFF.

Written as DNA, the CDR3 is TGTGCCAGCAGCTTAGCAGGGGCCGGGGAGACCCAGTACTTC. Encoded protein: CASSLAGAGETQYF. The chain has TRBV7-3 and TRBJ2-5; D might be TRBD1 (6 bases). This CDR3 has 14 residues. Deletions cut 2 bases from V and 5 bases from J, with 12 bases between. CDR1 and CDR2 (germline): SGHTA, FQGTGA.

V and J are TRBV27 and TRBJ2-2; TRBD1 agrees at 8 bases. The V gene end was trimmed by 1 base and the J gene end by 1 base; junction bases not matched to a gene: 8. This CDR3 region has 18 residues. Germline CDR1 MNHEY, CDR2 SMNVEV (reference sequence). The DNA for the CDR3 is TGTGCCAGCAGTTTATATAGTAGAGGGACAGGGAACACCGGGGAGCTGTTTTTT. Protein product: CASSLYSRGTGNTGELFF.

Notes on this clone: Other DNA sequences in the same sample also yield this CDR3. This chain connects TRBV6-5 to TRBJ2-7, with 11 bases lining up with TRBD2. The junction had 2 bases not matched to a gene; V was cut back by 4 bases and J by 0 bases. CDR1 is MNHEY and CDR2 is SVGAGI in the germline V gene. This CDR3 region has 15 residues. Here the CDR3 reads CASSFTSGSSYEQYF. In nucleotides, the CDR3 is TGTGCCAGCAGTTTTACTAGCGGGAGCTCCTACGAGCAGTACTTC.

The rearrangement joins TRBV5-1 to TRBJ1-1, with D perhaps matching TRBD1 (6 bases). The CDR3 runs to 13 residues. CDR1 and CDR2 (germline): SGHRS, YFSETQ. V was shortened by 4 bases and J by 5 bases, with 12 bases between the two germline ends. The CDR3 coding sequence is TGCGCCAGCAGCCCAGGAGGGGGAACTGAAGCTTTCTTT. It is translated as CASSPGGGTEAFF.

This chain joins TRBV5-4 and TRBJ2-3; no clear D. Between the trimmed V and J ends, which lost 4 bases and 2 bases, there was a span of 8 bases. There are 13 residues in the CDR3. Germline V gene data show CDR1 as SGHNT and CDR2 as YYREEE (reference sequence). CDR3 in DNA: TGTGCCAGCAGCCAGGTATTCACAGATACGCAGTATTTT. It is translated as CASSQVFTDTQYF. The complete variable domain, with remaining parts taken from reference TRBV5-4 and TRBJ2-3, reads ETGVTQSPTHLIKTRGQQVTLRCSSQSGHNTVSWYQQALGQGPQFIFQYYREEENGRGNFPPRFSGLQFPNYSSELNVNALELDDSALYLCASSQVFTDTQYFGPGTRLTVL.

This chain uses TRBV5-1 with TRBJ2-7, with TRBD1 identical over 7 bases. The CDR3 spans 14 residues. V was pared by 2 bases and J by 0 bases, with 2 bases of the junction left unmatched. CDR1 is SGHRS, CDR2 YFSETQ, per germline. The DNA for the CDR3 is TGCGCCAGCAGCTTCGGGACAGTCTCCTACGAGCAGTACTTC. It specifies CASSFGTVSYEQYF.

J is TRBJ1-5 and V is TRBV28, with 7 bases lining up with TRBD1. Germline V lookup: CDR1 MDHEN, CDR2 SYDVKM. This CDR3 region has 15 residues. J gave up 2 bases and V 5 bases, and 6 bases lay outside the gene matches. This chain's CDR3 is CASSRVDRGNQPQHF. In DNA form, the CDR3 reads TGTGCCAGCAGTCGCGTTGACAGGGGCAATCAGCCCCAGCATTTT.

The chain is built from TRBV9 and TRBJ2-3; D possibly corresponds to TRBD2 (6 bases). The V end was cut by 0 bases, the J end by 2 bases, with 10 bases between. This CDR3 region has 15 residues. In germline, CDR1 is SGDLS, CDR2 YYNGEE. CDR3 sequence (DNA): TGTGCCAGCAGCGTAGTTGCGGGACTCACAGATACGCAGTATTTT. This gives the protein CASSVVAGLTDTQYF.

This clone appeared a single time. Different DNA sequences within this sample yield the same CDR3. The V gene is TRBV30, the J gene TRBJ1-2; 8 bases agree with TRBD1. There are 13 residues in the CDR3. Germline V gene sequence: CDR1 GTSNPN, CDR2 SVGIG (reference sequence). The trim removed 3 bases at V and 5 bases at J, leaving 5 bases unmatched. CDR3: CAWSRDRPYGYTF. The CDR3 bases are TGTGCCTGGAGCCGGGACAGGCCATATGGCTACACCTTC.

This clone occurred a few times. The rearrangement links TRBV5-1 to TRBJ2-1; D is perhaps TRBD1 or TRBD2 (6 bases each). CDR3 length equals 12 residues. Germline CDR1 is SGHRS and CDR2 is YFSETQ. V gave up 3 bases and J gave up 12 bases, with 13 bases separating them. As DNA, the CDR3 is TGCGCCAGCAGCTCGGGGGCTGACCGGCAGTTCTTC. This sequence encodes CASSSGADRQFF. Together with reference TRBV5-1 and TRBJ2-1, the CDR3 gives the full variable domain: KAGVTQTPRYLIKTRGQQVTLSCSPISGHRSVSWYQQTPGQGLQFLFEYFSETQRNKGNFPGRFSGRQFSNSRSEMNVSTLELGDSALYLCASSSGADRQFFGPGTRLTVL.

The chain has TRBV28 and TRBJ2-1; D possibly corresponds to TRBD1 (5 bases). CDR1 and CDR2 from the germline V gene are MDHEN and SYDVKM. V lost 1 base and J 0 bases, leaving 7 bases between the germline ends. CDR3 length equals 15 residues. The CDR3 region has the DNA TGTGCCAGCAGTTTATCCCAGGGCTCCTACAATGAGCAGTTCTTC. Translating gives CASSLSQGSYNEQFF.

The V and J genes are TRBV6-6 and TRBJ1-5, with D unresolved. CDR1 MNHNY and CDR2 SVGAGI come from the germline V gene (reference sequence). The CDR3 runs 13 residues. Trimming cost V 5 bases and J 4 bases, with 9 bases left between them. The CDR3 DNA sequence: TGTGCCAGCAGTGCCCAGCAGAATCAGCCCCAGCATTTT. Amino acid sequence: CASSAQQNQPQHF.